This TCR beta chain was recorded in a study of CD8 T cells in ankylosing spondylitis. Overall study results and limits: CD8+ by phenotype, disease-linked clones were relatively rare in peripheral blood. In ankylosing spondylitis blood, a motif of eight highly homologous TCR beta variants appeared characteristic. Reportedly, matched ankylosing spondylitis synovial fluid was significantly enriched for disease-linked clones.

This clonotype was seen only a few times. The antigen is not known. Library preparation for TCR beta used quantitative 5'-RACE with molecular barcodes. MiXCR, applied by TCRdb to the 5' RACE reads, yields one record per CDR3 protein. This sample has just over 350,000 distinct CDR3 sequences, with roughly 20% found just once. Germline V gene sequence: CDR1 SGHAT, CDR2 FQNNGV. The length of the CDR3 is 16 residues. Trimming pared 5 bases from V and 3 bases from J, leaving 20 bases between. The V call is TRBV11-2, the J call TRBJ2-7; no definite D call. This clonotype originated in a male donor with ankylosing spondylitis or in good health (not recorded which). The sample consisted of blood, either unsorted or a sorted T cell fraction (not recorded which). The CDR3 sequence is CASSHPSIVVNYEQYF. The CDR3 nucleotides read TGTGCCAGCAGCCACCCCTCCATAGTTGTAAACTACGAGCAGTACTTC.